The T cell receptor beta chain described here comes from a study of graft-versus-host responses after intestinal transplantation. Looking at the study overall: Anti-thymocyte globulin was used for induction in all recipients, who then took tacrolimus and steroids for approximately three years.

Germline assignment: CDR1 KGHSH and CDR2 LQKENI. The V gene lost 2 bases and the J gene lost 5 bases, with 25 bases spanning the gap. This CDR3 region has 18 residues. The repertoire was sequenced with immunoSEQ multiplex PCR; TCRdb's copy has only in-frame clones and lacks some. The repertoire consists of 96,000 or so clones, with approximately 90% occurring once and the leading ten covering over 0.15%. This clone has just one count. Its target is unknown. The sample here was unstimulated CD4+ T cells sorted from spleen or lymph node cells, taken before intestinal transplant. This rearrangement joins TRBV18 to TRBJ2-7, with a tentative D call TRBD1 (6 bases). The TCR was taken from a human donor who received an intestinal transplant. CDR3 bases: TGTGCCAGCTCACCAATCGGTGCTTTTCCGGGACAAAAACACGAGCAGTACTTC. It yields the protein CASSPIGAFPGQKHEQYF.